This record covers a single TCR beta chain. Its antigen is still unknown. The germline V gene encodes CDR1 SQVTM and CDR2 ANQGSEA. The CDR3 is 15 amino acids. The germline V and J ends were trimmed by 0 bases and 1 base, with 12 bases remaining between them. These data originate in a study of post-analysis software for immune sequencing data. For the study at large: Some patients lacked subtype; others had relapsing-remitting, secondary progressive or progressive-relapsing disease. Study observations and caveats: The study found significantly lower normalized Chao1 diversity in multiple sclerosis patients than in controls. Strong same-batch co-clustering of samples appeared with F measure clustering. Included in a set of about five TRBV segments more frequent in patients than controls were TRBV5-6, TRBV5-1 and TRBV20-1.

Prepared libraries of TCR beta cDNA carried unique molecular identifiers. Input amounts of 1 to 10 million T cells were used. These gave about 500,000 cDNA molecules, so each molecule approximated one T cell. TCRdb called the PCR reads again in MiXCR, with one record for every CDR3 protein. The sample yields roughly 430,000 distinct CDR3 sequences, 39% seen once. The receptor's source is a girl aged 2 to 9 with multiple sclerosis. What was sequenced was blood. The chain has TRBV29-1 and TRBJ1-2; D unresolved. The chain's CDR3 is CSVEETASRNYGYTF. CDR3 nucleotides: TGCAGCGTTGAAGAGACCGCATCCCGTAACTATGGCTACACCTTC.